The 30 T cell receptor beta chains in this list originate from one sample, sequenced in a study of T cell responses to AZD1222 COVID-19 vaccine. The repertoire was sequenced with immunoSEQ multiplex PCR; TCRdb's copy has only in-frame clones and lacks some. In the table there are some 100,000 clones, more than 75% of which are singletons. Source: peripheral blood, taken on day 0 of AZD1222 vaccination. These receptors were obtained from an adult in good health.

In nucleotides, the CDR3 is TGTGCCAGCAGCTCAGGGACTAGCGCCTACAATGAGCAGTTCTTC. The encoded protein is CASSSGTSAYNEQFF. V usage is TRBV11-3 and J usage is TRBJ2-1, with 10 bases identical to TRBD2. Trimming took 4 bases from V and 2 from J; bases not matched to a gene: 2. Looked up from germline, CDR1 is SGHNT and CDR2 is YENEEA. CDR3 size: 15 residues.

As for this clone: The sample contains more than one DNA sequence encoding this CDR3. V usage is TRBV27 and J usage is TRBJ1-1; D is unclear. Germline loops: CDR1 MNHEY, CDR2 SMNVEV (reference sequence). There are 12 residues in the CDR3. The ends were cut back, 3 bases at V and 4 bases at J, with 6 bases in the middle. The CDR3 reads CASSFLGTEAFF. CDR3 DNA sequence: TGTGCCAGCAGTTTCTTGGGCACTGAAGCTTTCTTT.

CDR3 in DNA: TGTGCCACCAGTGACCCTGGAAAGCCCCAGCATTTT. Protein: CATSDPGKPQHF. The chain carries TRBV24-1 and TRBJ1-5; D gene uncertain. Trimming took 4 bases from V and 8 from J, leaving 8 bases between them. Per the germline V gene, CDR1 is KGHDR and CDR2 is SFDVKD. The CDR3 has 12 amino acids.

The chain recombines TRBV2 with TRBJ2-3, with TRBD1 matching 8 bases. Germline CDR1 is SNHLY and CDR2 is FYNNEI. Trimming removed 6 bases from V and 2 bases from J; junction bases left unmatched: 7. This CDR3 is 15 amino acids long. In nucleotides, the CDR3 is TGTGCCAGCAGCGGACAGGGTAGCCCCACAGATACGCAGTATTTT. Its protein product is CASSGQGSPTDTQYF.

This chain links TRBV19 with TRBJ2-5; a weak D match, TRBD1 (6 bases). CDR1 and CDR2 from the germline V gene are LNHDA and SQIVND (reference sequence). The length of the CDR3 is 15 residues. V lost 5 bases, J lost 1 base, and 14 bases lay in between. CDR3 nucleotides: TGTGCCAGTAGTCCCCCCCCCAGGGGCCAAGAGACCCAGTACTTC. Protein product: CASSPPPRGQETQYF.

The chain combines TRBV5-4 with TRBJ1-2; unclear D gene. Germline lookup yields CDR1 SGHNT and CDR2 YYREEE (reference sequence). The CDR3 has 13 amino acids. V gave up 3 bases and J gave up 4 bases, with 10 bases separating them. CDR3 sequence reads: CASSSQTGYGYTF. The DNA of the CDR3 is TGTGCCAGCAGCTCCCAGACTGGCTATGGCTACACCTTC.

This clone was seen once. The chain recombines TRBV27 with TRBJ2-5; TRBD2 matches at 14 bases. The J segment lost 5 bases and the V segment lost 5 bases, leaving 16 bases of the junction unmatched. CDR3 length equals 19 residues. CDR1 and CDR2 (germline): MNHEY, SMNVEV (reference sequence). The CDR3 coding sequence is TGTGCCAGCAGTCCGCGCAGGGGATTGACTAGCGGGAGGGTGGAGACCCAGTACTTC. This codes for CASSPRRGLTSGRVETQYF.

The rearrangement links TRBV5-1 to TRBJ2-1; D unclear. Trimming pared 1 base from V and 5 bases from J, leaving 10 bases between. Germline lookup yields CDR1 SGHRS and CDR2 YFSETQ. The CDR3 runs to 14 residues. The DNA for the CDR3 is TGCGCCAGCAGCTTGAGGTCGTACGACAATGAGCAGTTCTTC. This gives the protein CASSLRSYDNEQFF.

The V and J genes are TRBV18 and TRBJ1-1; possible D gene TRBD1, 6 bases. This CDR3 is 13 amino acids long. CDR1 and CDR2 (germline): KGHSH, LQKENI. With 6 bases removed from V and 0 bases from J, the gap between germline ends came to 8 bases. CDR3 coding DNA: TGTGCCAGCTCTGGGACAATGAACACTGAAGCTTTCTTT. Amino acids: CASSGTMNTEAFF.

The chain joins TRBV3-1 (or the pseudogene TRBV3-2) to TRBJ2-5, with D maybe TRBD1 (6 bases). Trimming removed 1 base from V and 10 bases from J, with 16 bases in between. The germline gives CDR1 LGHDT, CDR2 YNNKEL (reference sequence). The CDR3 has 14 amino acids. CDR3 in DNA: TGTGCCAGCAGCCAAGTCGGAGGACCAGGGGACCAGTACTTC. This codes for CASSQVGGPGDQYF.

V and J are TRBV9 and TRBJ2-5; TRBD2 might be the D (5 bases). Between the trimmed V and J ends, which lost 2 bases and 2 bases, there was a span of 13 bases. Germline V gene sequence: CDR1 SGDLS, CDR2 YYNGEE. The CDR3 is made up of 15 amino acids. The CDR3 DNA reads TGTGCCAGCAGCGTCCTAAGTGAGCGGCAAGAGACCCAGTACTTC. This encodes CASSVLSERQETQYF.

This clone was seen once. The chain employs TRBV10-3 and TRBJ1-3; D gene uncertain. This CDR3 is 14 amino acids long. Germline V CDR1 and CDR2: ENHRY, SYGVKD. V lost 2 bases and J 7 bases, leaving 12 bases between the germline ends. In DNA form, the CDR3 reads TGTGCCATCAGTGAGAGGGCAAGCGGGAACACCATATATTTT. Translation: CAISERASGNTIYF.

CDR3 residues: CASRQDQGNTEAFF. DNA of the CDR3: TGTGCCAGCCGCCAGGATCAGGGGAACACTGAAGCTTTCTTT. This chain connects TRBV7-8 to TRBJ1-1; a weak D match, TRBD1 (5 bases). Germline V gene data show CDR1 as SGHVS and CDR2 as FQNEAQ. This CDR3 region has 14 residues. Trimming stripped 8 bases from V and 1 base from J, with 14 bases between.

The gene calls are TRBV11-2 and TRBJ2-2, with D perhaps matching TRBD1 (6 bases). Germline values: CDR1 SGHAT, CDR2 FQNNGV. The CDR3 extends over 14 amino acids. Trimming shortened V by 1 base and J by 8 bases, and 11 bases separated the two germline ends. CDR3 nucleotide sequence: TGTGCCAGCAGCTTAGGGACAGTCTCAGGGGAGCTGTTTTTT. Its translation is CASSLGTVSGELFF.

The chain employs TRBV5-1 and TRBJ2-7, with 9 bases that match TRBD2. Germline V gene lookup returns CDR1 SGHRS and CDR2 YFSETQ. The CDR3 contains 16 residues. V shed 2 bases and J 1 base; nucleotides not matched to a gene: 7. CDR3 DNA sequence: TGCGCCAGCAGCTTACGACTAGCGGAAAATTCCTACGAGCAGTACTTC. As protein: CASSLRLAENSYEQYF.

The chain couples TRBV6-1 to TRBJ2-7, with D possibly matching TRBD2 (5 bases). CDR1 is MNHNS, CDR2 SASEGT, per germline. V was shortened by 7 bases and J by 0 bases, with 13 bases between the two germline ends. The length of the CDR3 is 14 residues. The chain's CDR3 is CASKTSGISYEQYF. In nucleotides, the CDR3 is TGTGCCAGCAAAACAAGCGGAATCTCCTACGAGCAGTACTTC.

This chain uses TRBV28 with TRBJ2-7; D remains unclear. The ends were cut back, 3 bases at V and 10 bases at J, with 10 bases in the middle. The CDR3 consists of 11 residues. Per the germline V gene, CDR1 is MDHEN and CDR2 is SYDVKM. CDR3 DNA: TGTGCCAGCAGTTTTAATTCGGAACAGTACTTC. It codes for CASSFNSEQYF.

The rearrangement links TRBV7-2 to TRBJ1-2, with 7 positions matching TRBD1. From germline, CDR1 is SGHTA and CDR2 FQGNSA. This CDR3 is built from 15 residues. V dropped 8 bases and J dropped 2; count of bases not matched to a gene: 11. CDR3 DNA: TGTGCCAGCGGCACCCGCGGACAGGTGAACTATGGCTACACCTTC. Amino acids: CASGTRGQVNYGYTF.

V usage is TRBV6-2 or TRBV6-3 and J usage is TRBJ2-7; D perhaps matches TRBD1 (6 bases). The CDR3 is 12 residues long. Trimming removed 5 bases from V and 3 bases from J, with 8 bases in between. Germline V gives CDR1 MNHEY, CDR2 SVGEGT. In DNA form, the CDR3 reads TGTGCCAGCAGTGACAGGTACTACGAGCAGTACTTC. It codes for CASSDRYYEQYF.

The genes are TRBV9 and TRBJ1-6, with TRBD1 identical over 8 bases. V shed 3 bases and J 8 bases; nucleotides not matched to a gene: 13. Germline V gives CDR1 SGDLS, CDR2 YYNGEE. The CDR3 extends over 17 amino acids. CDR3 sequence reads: CASSGSGDRRSDSPLHF. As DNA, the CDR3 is TGTGCCAGCAGCGGTAGCGGGGACAGGCGCTCGGATTCACCCCTCCACTTT.

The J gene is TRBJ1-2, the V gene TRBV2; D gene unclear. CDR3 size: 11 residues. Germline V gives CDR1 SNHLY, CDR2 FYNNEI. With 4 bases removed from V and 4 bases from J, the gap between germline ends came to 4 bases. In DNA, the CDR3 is TGTGCCAGCAGTGCGAGCTATGGCTACACCTTC. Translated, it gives CASSASYGYTF.

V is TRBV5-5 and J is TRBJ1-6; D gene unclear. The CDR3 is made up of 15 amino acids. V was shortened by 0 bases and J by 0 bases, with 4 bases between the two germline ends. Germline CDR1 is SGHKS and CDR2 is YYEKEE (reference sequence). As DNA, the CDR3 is TGTGCCAGCAGCTTGGAAAGCTCCTATAATTCACCCCTCCACTTT. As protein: CASSLESSYNSPLHF.

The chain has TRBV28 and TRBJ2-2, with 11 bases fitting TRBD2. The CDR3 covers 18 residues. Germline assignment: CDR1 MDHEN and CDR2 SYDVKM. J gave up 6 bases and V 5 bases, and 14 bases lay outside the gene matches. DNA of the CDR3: TGTGCCAGCAGTACCTCATCACGGGGTAGCGGGAGGGCCGGGGAGCTGTTTTTT. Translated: CASSTSSRGSGRAGELFF. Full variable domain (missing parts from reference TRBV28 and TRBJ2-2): DVKVTQSSRYLVKRTGEKVFLECVQDMDHENMFWYRQDPGLGLRLIYFSYDVKMKEKGDIPEGYSVSREKKERFSLILESASTNQTSMYLCASSTSSRGSGRAGELFFGEGSRLTVL.

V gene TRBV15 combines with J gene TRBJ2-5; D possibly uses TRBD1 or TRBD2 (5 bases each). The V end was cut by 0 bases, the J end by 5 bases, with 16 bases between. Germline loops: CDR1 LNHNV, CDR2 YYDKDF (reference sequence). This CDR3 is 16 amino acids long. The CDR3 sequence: CATSRDWDLEAETQYF. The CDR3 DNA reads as TGTGCCACCAGCAGAGATTGGGACCTCGAAGCGGAGACCCAGTACTTC. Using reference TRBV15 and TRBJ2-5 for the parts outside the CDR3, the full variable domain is DAMVIQNPRYQVTQFGKPVTLSCSQTLNHNVMYWYQQKSSQAPKLLFHYYDKDFNNEADTPDNFQSRRPNTSFCFLDIRSPGLGDTAMYLCATSRDWDLEAETQYFGPGTRLLVL.

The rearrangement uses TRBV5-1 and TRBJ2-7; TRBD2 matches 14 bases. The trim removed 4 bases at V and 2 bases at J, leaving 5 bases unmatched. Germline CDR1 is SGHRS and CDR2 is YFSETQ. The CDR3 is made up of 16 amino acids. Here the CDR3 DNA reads TGCGCCAGCAGCGCGGGGACTAGCGGGAGTCCCTACGAGCAGTACTTC. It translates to CASSAGTSGSPYEQYF.

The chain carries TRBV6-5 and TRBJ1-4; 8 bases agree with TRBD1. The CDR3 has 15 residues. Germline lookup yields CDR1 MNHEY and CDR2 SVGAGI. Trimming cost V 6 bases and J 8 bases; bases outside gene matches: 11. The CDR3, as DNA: TGTGCCAGCAGCTTACCCGACAGGGGACGGGAAAAACTGTTTTTT. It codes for CASSLPDRGREKLFF.

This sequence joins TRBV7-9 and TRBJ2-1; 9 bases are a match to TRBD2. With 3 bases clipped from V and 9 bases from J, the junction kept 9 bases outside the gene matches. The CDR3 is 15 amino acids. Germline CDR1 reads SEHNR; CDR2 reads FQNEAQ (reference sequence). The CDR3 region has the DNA TGTGCCAGCAGCTTCGGCGCGGGAGGGCCGAGTGAGCAGTTCTTC. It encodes CASSFGAGGPSEQFF.

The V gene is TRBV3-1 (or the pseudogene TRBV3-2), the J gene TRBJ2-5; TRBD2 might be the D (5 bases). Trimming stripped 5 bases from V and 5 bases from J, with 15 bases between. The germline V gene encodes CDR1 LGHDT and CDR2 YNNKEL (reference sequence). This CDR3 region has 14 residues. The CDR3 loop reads CASSSLAGGETQYF. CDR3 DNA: TGTGCCAGCAGCTCCCTCGCGGGCGGGGAGACCCAGTACTTC.

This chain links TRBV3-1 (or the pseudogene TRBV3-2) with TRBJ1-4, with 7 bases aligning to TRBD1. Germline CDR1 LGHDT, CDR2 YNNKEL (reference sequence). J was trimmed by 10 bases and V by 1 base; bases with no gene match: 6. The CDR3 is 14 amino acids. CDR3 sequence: CASSQGGTDGKLFF. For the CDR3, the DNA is TGTGCCAGCAGCCAAGGGGGGACAGATGGAAAACTGTTTTTT.

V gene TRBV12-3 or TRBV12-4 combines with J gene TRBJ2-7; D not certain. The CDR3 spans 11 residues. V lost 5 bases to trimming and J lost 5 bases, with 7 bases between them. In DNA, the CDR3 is TGTGCCAGCAGTATCCAAGACGAGCAGTACTTC. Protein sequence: CASSIQDEQYF.